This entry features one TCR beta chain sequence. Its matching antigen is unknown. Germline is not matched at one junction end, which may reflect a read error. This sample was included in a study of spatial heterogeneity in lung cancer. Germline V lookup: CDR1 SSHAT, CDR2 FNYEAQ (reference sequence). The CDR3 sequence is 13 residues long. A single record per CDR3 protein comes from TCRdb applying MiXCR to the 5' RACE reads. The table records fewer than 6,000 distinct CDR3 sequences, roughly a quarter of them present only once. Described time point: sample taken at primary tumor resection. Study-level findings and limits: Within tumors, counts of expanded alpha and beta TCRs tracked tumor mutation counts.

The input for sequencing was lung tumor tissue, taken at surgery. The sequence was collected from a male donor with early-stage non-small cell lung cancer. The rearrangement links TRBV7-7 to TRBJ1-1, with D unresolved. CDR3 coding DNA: TGTGCTAGCAGCTCCGGACTGGGCACTGAAGCTTTCTTT. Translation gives CASSSGLGTEAFF.